A single T cell receptor beta chain is shown here with its context. This sample is part of a study of T cells in Graves' hyperthyroidism and ophthalmopathy. The CDR3 has 13 residues. Per the germline V gene, CDR1 is LNHNV and CDR2 is YYDKDF (reference sequence). V lost 1 base, J lost 5 bases, and 8 bases lay in between. The source material, RNA transcripts, was used to amplify TCR beta CDR3 regions. Carried out on the TCR CDR3, a first-round RT-PCR used the HTBI primer set. TCRdb re-called the multiplex PCR reads through MiXCR, storing one row per CDR3 protein. In the table there are about 840,000 distinct CDR3 sequences, 38% of which are singletons.

Sequencing input: blood. The source of this sequence is a young man with Graves' hyperthyroidism. The chain joins TRBV15 to TRBJ2-5; the D is unclear. DNA for the CDR3: TGTGCCACCAGCAGAGGGGTCTCGGAGACCCAGTACTTC. This codes for CATSRGVSETQYF.